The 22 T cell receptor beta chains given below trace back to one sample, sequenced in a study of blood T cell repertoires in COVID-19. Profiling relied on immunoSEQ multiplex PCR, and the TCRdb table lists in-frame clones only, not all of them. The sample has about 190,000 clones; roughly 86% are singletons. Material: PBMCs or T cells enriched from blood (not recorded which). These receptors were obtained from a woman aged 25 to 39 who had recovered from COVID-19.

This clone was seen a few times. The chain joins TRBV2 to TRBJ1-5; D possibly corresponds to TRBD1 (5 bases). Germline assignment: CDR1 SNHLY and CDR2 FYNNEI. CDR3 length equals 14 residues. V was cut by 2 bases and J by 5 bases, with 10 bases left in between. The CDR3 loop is CASSESGRDQPQHF. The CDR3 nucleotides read TGTGCCAGCAGTGAATCGGGCAGGGATCAGCCCCAGCATTTT. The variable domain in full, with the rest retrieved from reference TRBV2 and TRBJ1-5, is EPEVTQTPSHQVTQMGQEVILRCVPISNHLYFYWYRQILGQKVEFLVSFYNNEISEKSEIFDDQFSVERPDGSNFTLKIRSTKLEDSAMYFCASSESGRDQPQHFGDGTRLSIL.

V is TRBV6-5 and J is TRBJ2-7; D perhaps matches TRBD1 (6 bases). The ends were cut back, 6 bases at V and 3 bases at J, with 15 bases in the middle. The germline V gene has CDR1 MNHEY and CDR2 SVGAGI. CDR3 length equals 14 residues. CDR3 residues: CASSLGTPDYEQYF. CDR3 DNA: TGTGCCAGCAGCCTCGGGACACCGGACTACGAGCAGTACTTC.

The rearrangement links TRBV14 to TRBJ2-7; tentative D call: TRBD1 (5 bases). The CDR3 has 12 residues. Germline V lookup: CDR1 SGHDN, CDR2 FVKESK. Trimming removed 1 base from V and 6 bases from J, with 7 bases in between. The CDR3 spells CASSQAGPEQYF. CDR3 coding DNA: TGTGCCAGCAGCCAAGCAGGGCCCGAGCAGTACTTC.

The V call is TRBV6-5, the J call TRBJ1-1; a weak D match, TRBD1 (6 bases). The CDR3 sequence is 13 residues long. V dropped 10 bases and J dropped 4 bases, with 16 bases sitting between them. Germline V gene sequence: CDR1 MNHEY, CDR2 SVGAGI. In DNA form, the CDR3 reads TGTGCCACCAGGGGCGCGGGAGGCACTGAAGCTTTCTTT. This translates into CATRGAGGTEAFF.

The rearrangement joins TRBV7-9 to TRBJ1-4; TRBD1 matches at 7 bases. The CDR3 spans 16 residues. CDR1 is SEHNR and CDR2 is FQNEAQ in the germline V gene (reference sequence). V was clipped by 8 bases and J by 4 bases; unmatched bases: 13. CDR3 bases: TGTGCCAGCGGCCTTCAACAGGGGCTCTTTAATGAAAAACTGTTTTTT. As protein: CASGLQQGLFNEKLFF.

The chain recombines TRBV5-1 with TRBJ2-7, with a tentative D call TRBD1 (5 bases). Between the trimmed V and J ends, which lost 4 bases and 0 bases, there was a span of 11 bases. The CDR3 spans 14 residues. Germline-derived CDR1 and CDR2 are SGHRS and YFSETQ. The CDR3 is CASSQGSSSYEQYF. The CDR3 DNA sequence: TGCGCCAGCAGCCAGGGATCCTCCTCCTACGAGCAGTACTTC.

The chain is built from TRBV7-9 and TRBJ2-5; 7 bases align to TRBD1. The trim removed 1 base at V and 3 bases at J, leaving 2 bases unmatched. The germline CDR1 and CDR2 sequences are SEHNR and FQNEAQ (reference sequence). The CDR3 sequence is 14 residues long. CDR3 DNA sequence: TGTGCCAGCAGCTTAGTGGGGACAGAAGAGACCCAGTACTTC. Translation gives CASSLVGTEETQYF.

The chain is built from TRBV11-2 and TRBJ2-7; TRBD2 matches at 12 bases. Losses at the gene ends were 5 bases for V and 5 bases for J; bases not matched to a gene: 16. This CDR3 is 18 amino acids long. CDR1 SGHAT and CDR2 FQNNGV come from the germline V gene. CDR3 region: CASSPNRLAGGPSNEQYF. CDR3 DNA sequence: TGTGCCAGCAGCCCAAATCGTCTAGCGGGAGGGCCGTCTAACGAGCAGTACTTC.

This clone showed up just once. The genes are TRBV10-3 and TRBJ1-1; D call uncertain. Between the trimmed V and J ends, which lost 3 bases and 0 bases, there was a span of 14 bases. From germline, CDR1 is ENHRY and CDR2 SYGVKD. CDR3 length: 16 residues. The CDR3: CAISESGSGMNTEAFF. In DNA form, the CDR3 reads TGTGCCATCAGTGAATCCGGGTCGGGAATGAACACTGAAGCTTTCTTT.

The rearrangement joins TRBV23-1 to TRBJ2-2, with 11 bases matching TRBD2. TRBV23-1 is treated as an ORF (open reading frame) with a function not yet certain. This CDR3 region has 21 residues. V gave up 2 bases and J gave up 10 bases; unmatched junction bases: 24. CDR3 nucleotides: TGCGCCAGCAGTCAACGGACGGACCCTTTAGCGGGAGGGCCGACCGCTTTGGAGCTGTTTTTT. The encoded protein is CASSQRTDPLAGGPTALELFF.

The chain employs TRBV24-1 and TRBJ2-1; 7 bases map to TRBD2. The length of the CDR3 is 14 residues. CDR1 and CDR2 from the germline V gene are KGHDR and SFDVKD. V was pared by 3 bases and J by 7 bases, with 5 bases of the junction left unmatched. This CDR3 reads CATSDVGTKNEQFF. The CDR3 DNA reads TGTGCCACCAGTGATGTGGGGACTAAAAATGAGCAGTTCTTC.

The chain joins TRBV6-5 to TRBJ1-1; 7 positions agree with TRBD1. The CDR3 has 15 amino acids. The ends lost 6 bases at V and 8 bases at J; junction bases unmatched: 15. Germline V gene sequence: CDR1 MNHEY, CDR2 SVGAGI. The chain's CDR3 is CASSLGQPLGGEAFF. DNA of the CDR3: TGTGCCAGCAGCCTGGGACAGCCACTTGGGGGGGAAGCTTTCTTT.

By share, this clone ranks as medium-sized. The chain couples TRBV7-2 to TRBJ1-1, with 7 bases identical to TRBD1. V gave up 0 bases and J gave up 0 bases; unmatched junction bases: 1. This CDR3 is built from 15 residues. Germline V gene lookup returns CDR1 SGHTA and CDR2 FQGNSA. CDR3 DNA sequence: TGTGCCAGCAGCTTAGCGGGGACAGTGAACACTGAAGCTTTCTTT. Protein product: CASSLAGTVNTEAFF.

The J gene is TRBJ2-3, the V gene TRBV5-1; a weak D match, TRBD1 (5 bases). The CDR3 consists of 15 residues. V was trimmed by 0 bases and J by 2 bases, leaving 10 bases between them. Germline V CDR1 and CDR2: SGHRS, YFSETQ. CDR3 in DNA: TGCGCCAGCAGCTTGGACAGGCCTACCACAGATACGCAGTATTTT. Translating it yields CASSLDRPTTDTQYF.

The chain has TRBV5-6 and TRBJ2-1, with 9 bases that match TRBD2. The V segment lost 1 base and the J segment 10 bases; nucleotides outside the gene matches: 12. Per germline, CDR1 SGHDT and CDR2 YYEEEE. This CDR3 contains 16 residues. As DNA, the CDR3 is TGTGCCAGCAGCTTGTGGGCGGGAGGGCTGAGGGGAGAGCAGTTCTTC. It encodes CASSLWAGGLRGEQFF.

The DNA for the CDR3 is TGCAGCGTTGAGTCGTGGCTGGGCCTCCAAGAGACCCAGTACTTC. It translates to CSVESWLGLQETQYF. V gene TRBV29-1 combines with J gene TRBJ2-5; D is unresolved. The CDR3 sequence is 15 residues long. The germline V gene encodes CDR1 SQVTM and CDR2 ANQGSEA. Trimming left V 3 bases short and J 1 base short, with 15 bases between.

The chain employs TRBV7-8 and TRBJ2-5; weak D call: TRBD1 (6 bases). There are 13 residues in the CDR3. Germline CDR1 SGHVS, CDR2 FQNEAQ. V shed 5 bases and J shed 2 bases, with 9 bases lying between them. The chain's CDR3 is CASSRGQQETQYF. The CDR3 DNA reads TGTGCCAGCAGCCGCGGACAGCAAGAGACCCAGTACTTC. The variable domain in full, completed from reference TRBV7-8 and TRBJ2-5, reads GAGVSQSPRYKVAKRGQDVALRCDPISGHVSLFWYQQALGQGPEFLTYFQNEAQLDKSGLPSDRFFAERPEGSVSTLKIQRTQQEDSAVYLCASSRGQQETQYFGPGTRLLVL.

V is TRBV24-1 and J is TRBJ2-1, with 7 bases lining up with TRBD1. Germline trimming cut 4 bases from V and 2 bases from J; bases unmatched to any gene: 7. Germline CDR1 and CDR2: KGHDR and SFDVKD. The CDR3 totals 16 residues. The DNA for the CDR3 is TGTGCCACCAGTGAACAAGGACAGGCAACCTACAATGAGCAGTTCTTC. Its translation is CATSEQGQATYNEQFF.

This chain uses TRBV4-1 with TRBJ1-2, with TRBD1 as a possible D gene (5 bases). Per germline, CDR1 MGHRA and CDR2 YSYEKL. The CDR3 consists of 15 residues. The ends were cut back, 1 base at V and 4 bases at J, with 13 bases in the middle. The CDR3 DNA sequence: TGCGCCAGCAGCCAAGCTCAGGGTTATGGCTATGGCTACACCTTC. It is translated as CASSQAQGYGYGYTF.

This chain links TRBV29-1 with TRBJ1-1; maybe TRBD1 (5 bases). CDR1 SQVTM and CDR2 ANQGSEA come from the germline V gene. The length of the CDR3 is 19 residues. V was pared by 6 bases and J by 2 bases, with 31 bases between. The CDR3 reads CSVTLPGGGKGNINTEAFF. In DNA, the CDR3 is TGCAGCGTGACCCTCCCTGGGGGGGGTAAAGGAAACATTAACACTGAAGCTTTCTTT.

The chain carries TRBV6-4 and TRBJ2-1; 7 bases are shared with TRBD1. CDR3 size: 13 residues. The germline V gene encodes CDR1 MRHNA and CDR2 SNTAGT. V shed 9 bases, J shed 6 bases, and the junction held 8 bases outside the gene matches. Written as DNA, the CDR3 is TGTGCCAGTCCGGGACAGTTTTTCAATGAGCAGTTCTTC. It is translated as CASPGQFFNEQFF.

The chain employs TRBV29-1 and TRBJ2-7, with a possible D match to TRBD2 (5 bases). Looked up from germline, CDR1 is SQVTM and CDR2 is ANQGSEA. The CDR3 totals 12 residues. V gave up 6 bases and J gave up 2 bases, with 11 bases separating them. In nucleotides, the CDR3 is TGCAGCGTCCGGGCCGGGACCTACGAGCAGTACTTC. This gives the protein CSVRAGTYEQYF.